This is a list of T cell receptor beta chains from one sample in a study of beta chain features in type 1 diabetes. Profiling relied on immunoSEQ multiplex PCR, and the TCRdb table lists in-frame clones only, not all of them. The repertoire consists of some 190,000 clones, with 7.5% to 8.5% occurring once and the leading ten covering 0.5% to 0.55%. Specimen: central memory CD4+ T cells from blood. These receptors all stem from a man aged 18-30 years with type 1 diabetes. Each CDR3 is given with its conserved first and last residue. D genes are given only for firm matches. A row's size may be missing; if present it is once, few, many or a size class.

J: TRBJ2-2; D: NA; length: 16; size: few; V: TRBV18; DNA: TGTGCCAGCTCACCAAAGCAGGGTCGGTCTTCCGGGGAGCTGTTTTTT; CDR3: CASSPKQGRSSGELFF
J: TRBJ1-1; D: TRBD1; length: 13; size: NA; V: TRBV28; DNA: TGTGCCAGCAGTCCGGGACAGCACACTGAAGCTTTCTTT; CDR3: CASSPGQHTEAFF
J: TRBJ2-3; D: NA; length: 14; size: NA; V: TRBV27; DNA: TGTGCCAGCAGACGGGTTTTTGGGACAGATACGCAGTATTTT; CDR3: CASRRVFGTDTQYF
J: TRBJ2-3; D: NA; length: 15; size: few; V: TRBV6-5; DNA: TGTGCCAGCAGTTACGGTGCTAGCGGCACAGATACGCAGTATTTT; CDR3: CASSYGASGTDTQYF
J: TRBJ1-1; D: TRBD1; length: 14; size: few; V: TRBV7-9; DNA: TGTGCCAGCAGCTCCCCGCAAGGGACAGTTGAAGCTTTCTTT; CDR3: CASSSPQGTVEAFF
J: TRBJ1-6; D: NA; length: 13; size: few; V: TRBV6-1; DNA: TGTGCCAGCAGTGAAGATAATAATTCACCCCTCCACTTT; CDR3: CASSEDNNSPLHF
J: TRBJ2-5; D: NA; length: 11; size: NA; V: TRBV2; DNA: TGTGCCAGCAACTACCAAGAGACCCAGTACTTC; CDR3: CASNYQETQYF
J: TRBJ1-1; D: NA; length: 13; size: many; V: TRBV14; DNA: TGTGCCAGCAGCCAATCGGTGAACACTGAAGCTTTCTTT; CDR3: CASSQSVNTEAFF
J: TRBJ2-5; D: NA; length: 13; size: NA; V: TRBV5-1; DNA: TGCGCCAGCAGCGGGCAGGGGGGAGAGACCCAGTACTTC; CDR3: CASSGQGGETQYF
J: TRBJ2-6; D: NA; length: 15; size: NA; V: TRBV11-2; DNA: TGTGCCAGCAGCATCGGACACTCTGGGGCCAACGTCCTGACTTTC; CDR3: CASSIGHSGANVLTF
J: TRBJ2-5; D: TRBD1; length: 16; size: NA; V: TRBV18; DNA: TGTGCCAGCTCACCAGTCGAGGGGGCGCTTGGTGAGACCCAGTACTTC; CDR3: CASSPVEGALGETQYF
J: TRBJ2-1; D: TRBD2; length: 15; size: NA; V: TRBV29-1; DNA: TGCAGCGTTGAAGATCGGAGACTAGCCGGTAGGGAGCAGTTCTTC; CDR3: CSVEDRRLAGREQFF
J: TRBJ2-5; D: TRBD1; length: 15; size: few; V: TRBV2; DNA: TGTGCCAGCAACAAAGCGGGACAGGGGGCAGAGACCCAGTACTTC; CDR3: CASNKAGQGAETQYF
J: TRBJ2-5; D: TRBD2; length: 15; size: NA; V: TRBV2; DNA: TGTGCCAGCAGCAGGACTAGCGGGAGCGGGGAGACCCAGTACTTC; CDR3: CASSRTSGSGETQYF
J: TRBJ2-1; D: NA; length: 11; size: NA; V: TRBV30; DNA: TGTGCCTTCTCCTATAACAATGAGCAGTTCTTC; CDR3: CAFSYNNEQFF
J: TRBJ2-5; D: TRBD2; length: 17; size: NA; V: TRBV7-2; DNA: TGTGCCAGCAGCTTAAATCGAGGGAGGGCATGGGCGGAGACCCAGTACTTC; CDR3: CASSLNRGRAWAETQYF
J: TRBJ2-1; D: TRBD2; length: 16; size: many; V: TRBV7-2; DNA: TGTGCCAGCAGCTTAGTCCTAACAGCGGGGGGCCTACTCGGGTTCTTC; CDR3: CASSLVLTAGGLLGFF
J: TRBJ2-7; D: NA; length: 14; size: NA; V: TRBV4-3; DNA: TGCGCCAGCAGCCCCTCGACACCCTTCTACGAGCAGTACTTC; CDR3: CASSPSTPFYEQYF
J: TRBJ2-2; D: TRBD1; length: 15; size: NA; V: TRBV19; DNA: TGTGCCAGTAGTACCGGACAGGGTGTCGCCGGGGAGCTGTTTTTT; CDR3: CASSTGQGVAGELFF
J: TRBJ2-7; D: NA; length: 24; size: NA; V: TRBV28; DNA: TGTGCCAGCAGGTCCGGGACAGTAAAGCCGGGGGTGGGGTTCGGTTTCAATCCGGACTACGAGCAGTACTTC; CDR3: CASRSGTVKPGVGFGFNPDYEQYF
J: TRBJ1-5; D: NA; length: 14; size: NA; V: TRBV5-6; DNA: TGTGCCAGCAGCTTGGCAACAGGCTATCAGCCCCAGCATTTT; CDR3: CASSLATGYQPQHF
J: TRBJ1-1; D: NA; length: 15; size: NA; V: TRBV30; DNA: TGTGCCTGGAGTATTACCCTGACAGGGAACACTGAAGCTTTCTTT; CDR3: CAWSITLTGNTEAFF
J: TRBJ2-1; D: TRBD2; length: 13; size: many; V: TRBV30; DNA: TGTGCCTGGACCAGGACTAGCGGCGGTGAGCAGTTCTTC; CDR3: CAWTRTSGGEQFF
J: TRBJ2-5; D: NA; length: 15; size: NA; V: TRBV7-7; DNA: TGTGCCAGCAGCTTAGGATTACTAGCATCCGAGACCCAGTACTTC; CDR3: CASSLGLLASETQYF
J: TRBJ2-1; D: NA; length: 14; size: NA; V: TRBV7-2; DNA: TGTGCCAGCAGCCCACGGCGGCAGGGGAATGAGCAGTTCTTC; CDR3: CASSPRRQGNEQFF
J: TRBJ2-7; D: NA; length: 15; size: NA; V: TRBV4-1; DNA: TGCGCCAGCAGCCCCGACCTCCAAAGACGGGACGAGCAGTACTTC; CDR3: CASSPDLQRRDEQYF
J: TRBJ2-3; D: TRBD1; length: 14; size: few; V: TRBV10-3; DNA: TGTGCCATCAAAGGGACAGGGAAAACAGATACGCAGTATTTT; CDR3: CAIKGTGKTDTQYF
J: TRBJ2-5; D: NA; length: 16; size: NA; V: TRBV5-1; DNA: TGCGCCAGCAGCTGGGGATCCTCTCAGGGGCGAGAGACCCAGTACTTC; CDR3: CASSWGSSQGRETQYF
J: TRBJ1-1; D: NA; length: 13; size: few; V: TRBV29-1; DNA: TGCAGCGTGAGAGAGGGGGTTGACACTGAAGCTTTCTTT; CDR3: CSVREGVDTEAFF
J: TRBJ1-5; D: TRBD1; length: 18; size: many; V: TRBV27; DNA: TGTGCCAGCAGCGCCTTACAGGGGGCGTCTTTAGGCAATCAGCCCCAGCATTTT; CDR3: CASSALQGASLGNQPQHF
J: TRBJ2-3; D: TRBD1; length: 13; size: few; V: TRBV27; DNA: TGTGCCAGCAGTCGACAGGGAAAAGATACGCAGTATTTT; CDR3: CASSRQGKDTQYF
J: TRBJ1-1; D: TRBD1; length: 17; size: few; V: TRBV28; DNA: TGTGCCAGCAGTTTATTGGGACAGGGGGCCTTGAACACTGAAGCTTTCTTT; CDR3: CASSLLGQGALNTEAFF
J: TRBJ2-3; D: NA; length: 16; size: NA; V: TRBV19; DNA: TGTGCCAGTAGTAGCCAAGGCATCTCGGGGACAGATACGCAGTATTTT; CDR3: CASSSQGISGTDTQYF
J: TRBJ2-1; D: NA; length: 10; size: few; V: TRBV29-1; DNA: TGCAGCGTCGGTTACAATGAGCAGTTCTTC; CDR3: CSVGYNEQFF
J: TRBJ2-1; D: TRBD2; length: 22; size: few; V: TRBV4-3; DNA: TGCGCCAGCAGCCAAGAGCGGCACGGGGACAGGCGAGATTTAGCGGGGGGGCCACCGCAGTTCTTC; CDR3: CASSQERHGDRRDLAGGPPQFF
J: TRBJ2-3; D: TRBD2; length: 16; size: NA; V: TRBV4-2; DNA: TGTGCCAGCAGCCAAGAAGGAGGGAGGGAGGGAGATACGCAGTATTTT; CDR3: CASSQEGGREGDTQYF
J: TRBJ2-1; D: TRBD2; length: 17; size: NA; V: TRBV2; DNA: TGTGCCAGCAGGGAGAAGCGGGGTCCAGGTCAAAACAATGAGCAGTTCTTC; CDR3: CASREKRGPGQNNEQFF
J: TRBJ2-7; D: NA; length: 16; size: few; V: TRBV18; DNA: TGTGCCAGCTCACCCCCCGGGTCCTCAAGCTTTTACGAGCAGTACTTC; CDR3: CASSPPGSSSFYEQYF
J: TRBJ1-5; D: NA; length: 13; size: NA; V: TRBV30; DNA: TGTGCCTGGAGTGTTGAGGGCCTTCAGCCCCAGCATTTT; CDR3: CAWSVEGLQPQHF
J: TRBJ2-7; D: TRBD1; length: 15; size: few; V: TRBV7-8; DNA: TGTGCCAGCAGCGTGGGACAGGGGAGGGGCTACGAGCAGTACTTC; CDR3: CASSVGQGRGYEQYF
J: TRBJ2-7; D: NA; length: 16; size: NA; V: TRBV28; DNA: TGTGCCAGCAGTTTAGGAGGTACCGATAGCTCCTACGAGCAGTACTTC; CDR3: CASSLGGTDSSYEQYF
J: TRBJ2-1; D: TRBD2; length: 16; size: few; V: TRBV28; DNA: TGTGCCAGCAGCTCTAACTCGGGGGGGAGATGGGATGAGCAGTTCTTC; CDR3: CASSSNSGGRWDEQFF
J: TRBJ1-2; D: NA; length: 15; size: NA; V: TRBV6-5; DNA: TGTGCCAGCAGTTACTCACCGGGGGAGGTCTATGGCTACACCTTC; CDR3: CASSYSPGEVYGYTF
J: TRBJ1-2; D: TRBD1; length: 14; size: few; V: TRBV28; DNA: TGTGCCAGCTGGGACAGGGGAGGACACTATGGCTACACCTTC; CDR3: CASWDRGGHYGYTF
J: TRBJ2-2; D: TRBD1; length: 17; size: NA; V: TRBV18; DNA: TGTGCCAGCTCACGAATTGCCGGGACAGGGGTTTCCGGGGAGCTGTTTTTT; CDR3: CASSRIAGTGVSGELFF
J: TRBJ1-5; D: NA; length: 14; size: NA; V: TRBV6-5; DNA: TGTGCCAGCAGTTGGGGCAGCTCCAATCAGCCCCAGCATTTT; CDR3: CASSWGSSNQPQHF
J: TRBJ2-3; D: NA; length: 15; size: few; V: TRBV14; DNA: TGTGCCAGCAGCCAAGCTGGGCGGGGTACAGATACGCAGTATTTT; CDR3: CASSQAGRGTDTQYF